The source of this TCR beta chain is a study of molecular identifiers for immune sequencing clone quantification. Study-wide results and caveats: Effector cells had over 97% of their molecules in clones above 20 RNA copies, while naive cells had under 1%.

The germline V and J ends were trimmed by 6 bases and 1 base, with 18 bases remaining between them. CDR3 length: 17 amino acids. TCRdb re-called the PCR reads with MiXCR, one entry per CDR3 protein. The sample holds some 97,000 distinct CDR3 sequences, roughly 26% seen once. This clonotype was seen many times. Its antigen is as yet unknown. The sequence derives from a human donor in good health. Some libraries in this study had Jurkat cell RNA spiked in. V usage is TRBV12-3 or TRBV12-4 and J usage is TRBJ1-4; D gene unclear. The specimen sequenced was naive CD8+ T cells from blood, with Jurkat cell RNA spiked in. As for subset: FACS-sorted CD8+CD4-CCR7+CD45RA+ naive T cells. As DNA, the CDR3 is TGTGCCAGCAGCCCTAGTCCAGGAACCTTAACTAATGAAAAACTGTTTTTT. This gives the protein CASSPSPGTLTNEKLFF.